The rows below give T cell receptor beta chains drawn from one sample of a study of cytomegalovirus exposure and HLA in healthy donors. Clones were read by immunoSEQ multiplex PCR, and TCRdb kept only the in-frame ones, dropping some. The sample records about 160,000 clones, about 74% being singletons. Sample: PBMCs. Receptors were obtained from a man between 40 and 49 years old in good health and CMV-seropositive. The CDR3 runs from the conserved cysteine through the conserved F or W. Each record gives: V gene, J gene, CDR3 protein.

TRBV4-1,TRBJ1-6,CASSQSGRNNSPLHF
TRBV19,TRBJ1-1,CASTWAGNTEAFF
TRBV7-2,TRBJ1-1,CASSRRGRFTEAFF
TRBV28,TRBJ2-7,CASSPGTGSYEQYF
TRBV29-1,TRBJ1-2,CSVAGTFNGYTF
TRBV11-2,TRBJ2-3,CASSTYTQYF
TRBV6-6,TRBJ2-2,CASSYSSLAYTGELFF
TRBV18,TRBJ2-2,CASSPGQTRTGELFF
TRBV25-1,TRBJ1-3,CASSESFLSGNTIYF
TRBV28,TRBJ1-2,CASSYDRDRGYTF
TRBV7-9,TRBJ2-5,CASSLEGAETQYF
TRBV11-2,TRBJ2-3,CASLFRREGGTQYF
TRBV14,TRBJ1-1,CASSRVQGNTEAFF
TRBV5-8,TRBJ2-1,CASSLIQLADWDEQFF
TRBV28,TRBJ1-1,CASSSPSGTVNTEAFF
TRBV5-5,TRBJ1-2,CASTLVTGEPYGYTF
TRBV19,TRBJ2-7,CASSRGQGSYEQYF
TRBV6-1,TRBJ2-7,CASSRTGSLSYEQYF
TRBV27,TRBJ1-1,CASSLSPGGTEAFF
TRBV7-9,TRBJ1-1,CSSSLAVGQGNTEAFF
TRBV2,TRBJ1-3,CASSSNPGGTIYF
TRBV7-2,TRBJ2-5,CASSSLGLATGTQYF
TRBV9,TRBJ2-1,CASSLGLYNEQFF
TRBV29-1,TRBJ2-1,CSVWGQSEQFF
TRBV5-1,TRBJ2-1,CASSLERPHNEQFF
TRBV6-6,TRBJ1-4,CASRLGPTNEKLFF
TRBV5-4,TRBJ2-3,CASSLLAGGGDTQYF
TRBV6-1,TRBJ1-5,CASSADVFRFWDQPQHF
TRBV6-6,TRBJ1-1,CASSYSPGQMNTEAFF
TRBV6-1,TRBJ2-7,CASPEGTGEINEQYF
TRBV30,TRBJ2-2,CAWSVLAVHTGELFF
TRBV28,TRBJ1-1,CASTSRMNTEAFF
TRBV9,TRBJ2-3,CASSVDPGVSSTDTQYF
TRBV10-3,TRBJ2-7,CAIRGQGSSYEQYF